Sequencing of this T cell receptor (beta chain) was carried out in a study of Graves' ophthalmopathy and Graves' hyperthyroidism. This clonotype was picked up many times. V was clipped by 5 bases and J by 4 bases, with 21 bases between them. CDR1 and CDR2 (germline): SEHNR, FQNEAQ (reference sequence). CDR3 size: 16 residues. Researchers took RNA transcripts and amplified TCR beta CDR3 regions from them. HTBI primers primed a first-round RT-PCR, and a second-round multiplex PCR followed. TCRdb used MiXCR to reprocess the multiplex PCR reads, holding one entry per CDR3 protein. The data contain roughly 500,000 distinct CDR3 sequences, 14% of them singletons.

The V call is TRBV7-9, the J call TRBJ2-7; a weak D match, TRBD2 (6 bases). The specimen was blood. The clonotype was recovered from a young woman with Graves' ophthalmopathy. The CDR3: CASSRSTYGGIYEQYF. CDR3 DNA sequence: TGTGCCAGCAGCCGGTCGACTTATGGCGGGATATACGAGCAGTACTTC. The full variable domain, rest sourced from reference TRBV7-9 and TRBJ2-7, is DTGVSQNPRHKITKRGQNVTFRCDPISEHNRLYWYRQTLGQGPEFLTYFQNEAQLEKSRLLSDRFSAERPKGSFSTLEIQRTEQGDSAMYLCASSRSTYGGIYEQYFGPGTRLTVT.